A selection of T cell receptor beta chains follows, all from one sample in a study of control samples from healthy donors and cancer patients. Repertoires were generated with immunoSEQ multiplex PCR, while TCRdb's copy carries only in-frame clones and drops some. The sample records around 190,000 clones, more than 90% being singletons. Sample: blood. The receptors originated from a man aged 30 to 45 in good health. The CDR3 runs from the conserved cysteine through the conserved F or W. D genes are given only for firm matches. Not all rows give a size; the values are once, few, many and, for expanded clones, a class.

J gene: TRBJ1-4
clone size: NA
V gene: TRBV10-3
D gene: TRBD1
CDR3 protein: CAISRQGAEANEKLFF
CDR3 DNA: TGTGCCATCAGCAGACAGGGGGCCGAAGCTAATGAAAAACTGTTTTTT

J gene: TRBJ1-1
clone size: NA
V gene: TRBV27
D gene: NA
CDR3 protein: CASRWGVNTEAFF
CDR3 DNA: TGTGCCAGCAGGTGGGGGGTGAACACTGAAGCTTTCTTT

J gene: TRBJ1-2
clone size: once
V gene: TRBV7-2
D gene: NA
CDR3 protein: CASSPRASNYGYTF
CDR3 DNA: TGTGCCAGCAGCCCCCGGGCATCTAACTATGGCTACACCTTC

J gene: TRBJ1-1
clone size: NA
V gene: TRBV4-2
D gene: NA
CDR3 protein: CASSQDLRGAMNTEAFF
CDR3 DNA: TGTGCCAGCAGCCAAGATCTTAGGGGGGCAATGAACACTGAAGCTTTCTTT

J gene: TRBJ1-2
clone size: NA
V gene: TRBV29-1
D gene: TRBD1
CDR3 protein: CSVRGTGDNYGYTF
CDR3 DNA: TGCAGCGTTAGGGGGACAGGGGATAACTATGGCTACACCTTC

J gene: TRBJ1-3
clone size: NA
V gene: TRBV2
D gene: NA
CDR3 protein: CASSARGSGNTIYF
CDR3 DNA: TGTGCCAGCAGTGCTCGAGGGTCTGGAAACACCATATATTTT

J gene: TRBJ2-7
clone size: NA
V gene: TRBV6-5
D gene: TRBD1
CDR3 protein: CASSPRQGLHYEQYF
CDR3 DNA: TGTGCCAGCAGCCCCCGACAGGGCCTACACTACGAGCAGTACTTC

J gene: TRBJ2-2
clone size: NA
V gene: TRBV7-2
D gene: TRBD2
CDR3 protein: CASSLSRGGGGELFF
CDR3 DNA: TGTGCCAGCAGCTTATCGCGGGGGGGCGGCGGGGAGCTGTTTTTT

J gene: TRBJ2-3
clone size: NA
V gene: TRBV28
D gene: NA
CDR3 protein: CASSTRWDLVGDTQYF
CDR3 DNA: TGTGCCAGCAGTACCCGGTGGGACCTAGTGGGGGATACGCAGTATTTT

J gene: TRBJ1-1
clone size: NA
V gene: TRBV5-1
D gene: TRBD1
CDR3 protein: CASSWGQGATEAFF
CDR3 DNA: TGCGCCAGCAGCTGGGGACAGGGGGCGACTGAAGCTTTCTTT

J gene: TRBJ2-7
clone size: NA
V gene: TRBV10-2
D gene: TRBD2
CDR3 protein: CASSATSGRDREQYF
CDR3 DNA: TGCGCCAGCAGTGCCACTAGCGGGAGGGATCGCGAGCAGTACTTC

J gene: TRBJ2-7
clone size: NA
V gene: TRBV5-6
D gene: TRBD2
CDR3 protein: CASTVAGGTFYEQYF
CDR3 DNA: TGTGCCAGCACCGTAGCGGGAGGGACTTTCTACGAGCAGTACTTC

J gene: TRBJ1-6
clone size: once
V gene: TRBV10-2
D gene: NA
CDR3 protein: CASRQSYNSPLHF
CDR3 DNA: TGCGCCAGCAGGCAGTCCTATAATTCACCCCTCCACTTT

J gene: TRBJ2-2
clone size: NA
V gene: TRBV6-5
D gene: NA
CDR3 protein: CASTRAPGELFF
CDR3 DNA: TGTGCCAGCACTAGGGCTCCCGGGGAGCTGTTTTTT

J gene: TRBJ2-1
clone size: NA
V gene: TRBV4-1
D gene: TRBD2
CDR3 protein: CASSQAPSSGGYNEQFF
CDR3 DNA: TGCGCCAGCAGCCAAGCCCCATCCAGCGGGGGCTACAATGAGCAGTTCTTC

J gene: TRBJ2-5
clone size: NA
V gene: TRBV9
D gene: TRBD2
CDR3 protein: CASSDTSGGTQYF
CDR3 DNA: TGTGCCAGCAGCGATACTAGCGGGGGAACCCAGTACTTC

J gene: TRBJ1-2
clone size: NA
V gene: TRBV30
D gene: NA
CDR3 protein: CAWTIKGRFGYTF
CDR3 DNA: TGTGCCTGGACCATAAAGGGGCGGTTTGGCTACACCTTC